Below are 19 T cell receptor beta chains sequenced from a single sample in a study of blood T cell repertoires in COVID-19 (dated by TCRdb to 2018 to 2021). Library preparation was by the immunoSEQ multiplex PCR assay. As stored in TCRdb, this immuneACCESS dataset retains in-frame rearrangements with V and J assigned. A fraction of the clones does not appear; measured against another copy, unresolved V genes explain less than half of the discrepancy, and the remainder lacks a known reason. Counted in this sample were about 320,000 clones; approximately 89% of them appeared once. In total, the top ten clones hold 11% of the sample. The sequenced sample consisted of peripheral blood. All receptors come from a woman aged 30 to 39 with COVID-19, enrolled during active disease.

The chain recombines TRBV10-2 with TRBJ1-1; 10 positions agree with TRBD1. J was trimmed by 5 bases and V by 6 bases; bases with no gene match: 6. The V gene's germline CDR1 is WSHSY and CDR2 SAAADI. The CDR3 is 14 amino acids. DNA of the CDR3: TGCGCCAGCAGGACAGGGGGCAGTGGGACTGAAGCTTTCTTT. It is translated as CASRTGGSGTEAFF.

The chain uses TRBV5-1 and TRBJ2-7, with D unresolved. V lost 4 bases and J 3 bases, leaving 14 bases between the germline ends. CDR1 is SGHRS and CDR2 is YFSETQ in the germline V gene. The CDR3 is 14 amino acids. The CDR3 nucleotides read TGCGCCAGCAGCCATAGTATGATATACTACGAGCAGTACTTC. It translates to CASSHSMIYYEQYF. Together with reference TRBV5-1 and TRBJ2-7, the CDR3 gives the full variable domain: KAGVTQTPRYLIKTRGQQVTLSCSPISGHRSVSWYQQTPGQGLQFLFEYFSETQRNKGNFPGRFSGRQFSNSRSEMNVSTLELGDSALYLCASSHSMIYYEQYFGPGTRLTVT.

This chain links TRBV5-6 with TRBJ1-2, with D hard to call. The V gene lost 0 bases and the J gene lost 0 bases, with 9 bases spanning the gap. Germline V lookup: CDR1 SGHDT, CDR2 YYEEEE. This CDR3 is built from 15 residues. CDR3 nucleotides: TGTGCCAGCAGCTTGGAGTTAGATCCTAACTATGGCTACACCTTC. This codes for CASSLELDPNYGYTF.

The chain combines TRBV11-3 with TRBJ2-1; maybe TRBD2 (7 bases). V gave up 5 bases and J gave up 0 bases, with 23 bases separating them. The CDR3 contains 19 residues. From germline, CDR1 is SGHNT and CDR2 YENEEA. The CDR3 DNA sequence: TGTGCCAGCAGCGACCGCTCGGGGGGAGGGGGTAGCTCCTACAATGAGCAGTTCTTC. This codes for CASSDRSGGGGSSYNEQFF.

The chain couples TRBV7-9 to TRBJ1-6, with 7 nucleotides matching TRBD1. Germline V gene sequence: CDR1 SEHNR, CDR2 FQNEAQ (reference sequence). CDR3 size: 15 residues. V gave up 6 bases and J gave up 5 bases; unmatched junction bases: 7. The CDR3 here is CASRPKGADNSPLHF. CDR3 bases: TGTGCCAGCAGGCCCAAGGGGGCAGATAATTCACCCCTCCACTTT.

The chain links TRBV27 to TRBJ1-3; 9 nucleotides agree with TRBD1. Trimming cost V 6 bases and J 4 bases; bases outside gene matches: 7. The CDR3 runs to 15 residues. Per the germline V gene, CDR1 is MNHEY and CDR2 is SMNVEV (reference sequence). Here the CDR3 DNA reads TGTGCCAGCAGACAACAGGGGGCAATAGGAAACACCATATATTTT. It is translated as CASRQQGAIGNTIYF.

Only one count was recorded for this clone. The gene calls are TRBV9 and TRBJ2-2, with 11 bases identical to TRBD2. This CDR3 is 18 amino acids long. Germline CDR1 is SGDLS and CDR2 is YYNGEE. V gave up 4 bases and J gave up 4 bases; unmatched junction bases: 12. In DNA, the CDR3 is TGTGCCAGCAGCATCCCATTAGCGGGGGGGCCCGTCACCGGGGAGCTGTTTTTT. It specifies CASSIPLAGGPVTGELFF.

The chain has TRBV4-1 and TRBJ1-1, with D unclear. V lost 8 bases and J 0 bases, leaving 19 bases between the germline ends. The CDR3 loop spans 16 amino acids. Germline V gives CDR1 MGHRA, CDR2 YSYEKL. Written as DNA, the CDR3 is TGCGCCAGCGCAGAGGGCCTGGAGAAGATGAACACTGAAGCTTTCTTT. Amino acids: CASAEGLEKMNTEAFF.

The chain is built from TRBV27 and TRBJ2-1, with D perhaps TRBD2 (5 bases). Trimming cost V 4 bases and J 8 bases, with 9 bases left between them. Germline V gives CDR1 MNHEY, CDR2 SMNVEV (reference sequence). This CDR3 contains 12 residues. CDR3 nucleotides: TGTGCCAGCAGTTCGGAGGCGGATGAGCAGTTCTTC. As protein: CASSSEADEQFF.

About this clone itself: The same CDR3 can be traced to other DNA sequences in this sample. CDR3 residues: CASSESIGGYGYTF. The CDR3 DNA reads as TGCGCCAGCAGTGAGTCTATAGGGGGATATGGCTACACCTTC. V usage is TRBV10-2 and J usage is TRBJ1-2; D possibly corresponds to TRBD1 (6 bases). Germline CDR1 is WSHSY and CDR2 is SAAADI. V gave up 0 bases and J gave up 5 bases, with 10 bases separating them. The CDR3 loop spans 14 amino acids.

V usage is TRBV18 and J usage is TRBJ1-6; 7 bases agree with TRBD1. Germline trimming cut 6 bases from V and 5 bases from J; bases unmatched to any gene: 10. Germline CDR1 reads KGHSH; CDR2 reads LQKENI. CDR3 length: 16 amino acids. The chain's CDR3 is CASSRLGQENNSPLHF. The CDR3 DNA reads as TGTGCCAGCTCTAGGCTCGGACAGGAGAATAATTCACCCCTCCACTTT.

The chain combines TRBV6-6 with TRBJ1-4; D remains unclear. This CDR3 region has 15 residues. V dropped 0 bases and J dropped 7 bases, with 12 bases sitting between them. CDR1 is MNHNY, CDR2 SVGAGI, per germline (reference sequence). The CDR3 reads CASSYSPLGGEKLFF. DNA for the CDR3: TGTGCCAGCAGTTACTCGCCTCTAGGAGGTGAAAAACTGTTTTTT.

This chain links TRBV27 with TRBJ1-6, with TRBD1 matching over 10 bases. Trimming at V came to 6 bases and at J to 2 bases, leaving 16 bases not matched to a gene. The CDR3 covers 20 residues. Germline V gives CDR1 MNHEY, CDR2 SMNVEV (reference sequence). CDR3 nucleotide sequence: TGTGCCAGCAGCATACGTTCCGGAATCGGGACAGGGGCCTATAATTCACCCCTCCACTTT. Residues: CASSIRSGIGTGAYNSPLHF.

The genes are TRBV19 and TRBJ1-1; D perhaps matches TRBD1 (5 bases). Trimming removed 1 base from V and 8 bases from J, with 11 bases in between. CDR1 is LNHDA, CDR2 SQIVND, per germline (reference sequence). CDR3 length: 13 residues. The CDR3 DNA reads TGTGCCAGTAGTATAGTATCGGCAGGGGAAGCTTTCTTT. It yields the protein CASSIVSAGEAFF.

The rearrangement joins TRBV5-4 to TRBJ2-3, with D perhaps matching TRBD1 (6 bases). Trimming shortened V by 2 bases and J by 1 base, and 11 bases separated the two germline ends. Germline values: CDR1 SGHNT, CDR2 YYREEE (reference sequence). CDR3 size: 15 residues. The CDR3 is CASSLMTGGTDTQYF. DNA of the CDR3: TGTGCCAGCAGCTTAATGACAGGTGGCACAGATACGCAGTATTTT. The variable domain in full, with the rest retrieved from reference TRBV5-4 and TRBJ2-3, is ETGVTQSPTHLIKTRGQQVTLRCSSQSGHNTVSWYQQALGQGPQFIFQYYREEENGRGNFPPRFSGLQFPNYSSELNVNALELDDSALYLCASSLMTGGTDTQYFGPGTRLTVL.

The V call is TRBV5-1, the J call TRBJ2-7, with 7 bases aligning to TRBD1. Germline V lookup: CDR1 SGHRS, CDR2 YFSETQ. The CDR3 runs to 15 residues. V lost 2 bases to trimming and J lost 5 bases; unmatched junction nucleotides: 10. CDR3 nucleotides: TGCGCCAGCAGCTTACAAGACAGGGTGTACGACGAGCAGTACTTC. Protein: CASSLQDRVYDEQYF.

The chain carries TRBV29-1 and TRBJ1-2; D gene unclear. The V gene lost 2 bases and the J gene lost 6 bases, with 7 bases spanning the gap. Germline V lookup: CDR1 SQVTM, CDR2 ANQGSEA. The CDR3 consists of 11 residues. The CDR3 protein is CSVELADGYTF. As DNA, the CDR3 is TGCAGCGTTGAACTTGCAGATGGCTACACCTTC.

The chain recombines TRBV18 with TRBJ2-7; D may be TRBD1 (5 bases). Germline V gene sequence: CDR1 KGHSH, CDR2 LQKENI. The CDR3 sequence is 15 residues long. The V and J ends lost 3 bases and 5 bases respectively, with 17 bases between them. DNA of the CDR3: TGTGCCAGCTCACCCTCCCGAGGCAGGGCCCACGAGCAGTACTTC. Translation: CASSPSRGRAHEQYF.

The chain uses TRBV27 and TRBJ2-3; TRBD2 is a possible D gene (6 bases). In germline, CDR1 is MNHEY, CDR2 SMNVEV (reference sequence). There are 15 residues in the CDR3. Trimming cost V 3 bases and J 2 bases, with 12 bases left between them. The CDR3: CASSLNAGLTDTQYF. In DNA, the CDR3 is TGTGCCAGCAGTTTGAATGCGGGACTCACAGATACGCAGTATTTT.